The 5 T cell receptor beta chains in this list originate from one sample, sequenced in a study of tumor and adjacent non-tumor tissue in lung cancer. The library came from three nested PCR rounds adapted from ARM-PCR protocols. TCRdb used MiXCR to reprocess the multiplex PCR reads, holding one entry per CDR3 protein. The data contain fewer than 120,000 distinct CDR3 sequences, under 90% of them singletons. The template was RNA from unsorted bulk tissue. Sequenced input: lung tumor tissue. The receptors were gathered from a man between 65 and 85 years old with non-small cell lung cancer.

As regards this clonotype: This CDR3 is missing its conserved last phenylalanine or tryptophan, likely due to a read error. This chain joins TRBV12-3 or TRBV12-4 and TRBJ2-1, with TRBD2 as a possible D gene (5 bases). V lost 5 bases, J lost 0 bases, and 23 bases lay in between. The CDR3 has 19 amino acids. CDR3 in amino acids: CASSGADSHLTSSYNEQFL. CDR3 nucleotides: TGTGCCAGCAGTGGAGCGGACTCTCACCTCACCAGCTCCTACAATGAGCAGTTCTTA.

The count of this clonotype is one. The CDR3 does not close with the conserved phenylalanine or tryptophan, likely indicating a read error. The genes are TRBV5-4 and TRBJ2-2, with D perhaps being TRBD1 or TRBD2 (5 bases each). CDR3 size: 17 residues. Looked up from germline, CDR1 is SGHNT and CDR2 is YYREEE (reference sequence). V lost 6 bases to trimming and J lost 6 bases, with 24 bases between them. CDR3 bases: TGTGCCAGCAACTTACGGCCAGGGACGGGGATCCCCGGGGAGCTGTTTTGT. It encodes CASNLRPGTGIPGELFC.

A note on this clonotype: Given a much more abundant clone one base away, this may be a read error. This sequence joins TRBV20-1 and TRBJ1-5; D may be TRBD1 (5 bases). The germline V gene encodes CDR1 DFQATT and CDR2 SNEGSKA (reference sequence). The CDR3 runs 11 residues. CDR3 DNA sequence: TGCAGGGCCCAGGGTTGGGAGCCCCAGCATTTT. Translation gives CRAQGWEPQHF.

Turning to this clonotype: A much larger clone differs by one base, so this may be a read error. V is TRBV5-1 and J is TRBJ2-3, with 7 bases aligning to TRBD2. CDR1 and CDR2 from the germline V gene are SGHRS and YFSETQ. The V gene end was trimmed by 1 base and the J gene end by 4 bases; junction bases not matched to a gene: 9. This CDR3 region has 16 residues. CDR3 in amino acids: CASSLSAGASADTQYF. In nucleotides, the CDR3 is TGCGCCAGCAGCTTGTCTGCGGGAGCTAGCGCAGATACGCAGTATTTT.

The chain combines TRBV4-1 with TRBJ2-7; D remains ambiguous. The CDR3 spans 15 residues. Trimming cost V 2 bases and J 7 bases, with 18 bases left between them. The germline V gene has CDR1 MGHRA and CDR2 YSYEKL. DNA for the CDR3: TGCGCCAGCAGCCAAATAACAGATACCTACTATGAGCAGTACTTC. Its protein product is CASSQITDTYYEQYF.